This T cell receptor beta chain was sequenced in a study of blood T cell repertoires in COVID-19. Sequencing used immunoSEQ multiplex PCR; TCRdb keeps in-frame clones, though not all of them. The data show 300,000 to 450,000 clones, with around 87% seen just once and more than 0.8% held by the top ten. This CDR3 is built from 16 residues. Germline values: CDR1 LGHNA, CDR2 YSLEER. V lost 3 bases, J lost 10 bases, and 7 bases stayed unmatched. The chain has TRBV4-3 and TRBJ2-1, with 15 nucleotides matching TRBD2. The sample was PBMCs or T cells enriched from blood (not recorded which). The receptor was derived from a young man who had recovered from COVID-19. The CDR3, as DNA: TGCGCCAGCAGCCAGCCGGGACTAGCGGGAGGAAACGAGCAGTTCTTC. Its translation: CASSQPGLAGGNEQFF.